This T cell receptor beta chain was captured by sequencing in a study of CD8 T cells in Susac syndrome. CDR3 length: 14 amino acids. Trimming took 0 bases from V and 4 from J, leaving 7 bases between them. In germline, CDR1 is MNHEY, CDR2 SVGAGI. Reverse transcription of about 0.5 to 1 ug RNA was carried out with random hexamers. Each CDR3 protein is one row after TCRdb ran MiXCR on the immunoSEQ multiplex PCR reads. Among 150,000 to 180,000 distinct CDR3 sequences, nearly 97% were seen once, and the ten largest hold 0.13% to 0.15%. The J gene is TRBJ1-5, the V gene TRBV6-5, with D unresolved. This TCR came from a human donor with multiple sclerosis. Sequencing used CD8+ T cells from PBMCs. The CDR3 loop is CASSYSSANQPQHF. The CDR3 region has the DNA TGTGCCAGCAGTTACTCTTCCGCAAATCAGCCCCAGCATTTT.